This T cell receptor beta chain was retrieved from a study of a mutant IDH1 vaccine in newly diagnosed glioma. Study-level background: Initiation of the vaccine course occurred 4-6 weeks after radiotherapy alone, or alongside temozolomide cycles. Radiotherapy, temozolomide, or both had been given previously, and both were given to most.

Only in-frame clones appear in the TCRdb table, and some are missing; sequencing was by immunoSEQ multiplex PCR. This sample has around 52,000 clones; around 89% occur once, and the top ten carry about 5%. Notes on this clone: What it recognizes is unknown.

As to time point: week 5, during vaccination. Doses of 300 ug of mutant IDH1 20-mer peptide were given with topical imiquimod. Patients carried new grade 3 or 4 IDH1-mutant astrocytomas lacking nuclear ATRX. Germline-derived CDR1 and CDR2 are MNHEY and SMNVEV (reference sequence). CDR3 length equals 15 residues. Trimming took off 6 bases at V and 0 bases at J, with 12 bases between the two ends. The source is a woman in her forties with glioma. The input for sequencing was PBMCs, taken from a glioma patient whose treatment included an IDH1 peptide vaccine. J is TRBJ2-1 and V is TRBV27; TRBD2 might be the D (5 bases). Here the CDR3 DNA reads TGTGCCAGCAGAGACGGTGGGAGCTCCTACAATGAGCAGTTCTTC. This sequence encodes CASRDGGSSYNEQFF.